The next 23 T cell receptor beta chains were all read from a single sample in a study of cytomegalovirus exposure and HLA in healthy donors. Primers: 60 Vbeta forward and 13 Jbeta reverse. Repertoires were generated with immunoSEQ multiplex PCR, while TCRdb's copy carries only in-frame clones and drops some. The sample consists of over 100,000 clones, about 86% of them appearing once. Source material: PBMCs. These receptors all stem from a woman aged 25 to 39 in good health and CMV-seronegative.

This clone was detected once. V is TRBV6-1 and J is TRBJ1-3; D might be TRBD1 (5 bases). This CDR3 comprises 14 residues. V lost 5 bases, J lost 0 bases, and 8 bases lay in between. The germline V gene encodes CDR1 MNHNS and CDR2 SASEGT. CDR3 bases: TGTGCCAGCAGTCCAGGGCACTCTGGAAACACCATATATTTT. Its translation is CASSPGHSGNTIYF.

This chain connects TRBV6-5 to TRBJ2-5; possible D gene TRBD2, 6 bases. V was clipped by 0 bases and J by 3 bases, with 11 bases between them. This CDR3 is built from 15 residues. Germline loops: CDR1 MNHEY, CDR2 SVGAGI. CDR3 DNA sequence: TGTGCCAGCAGTTACTCTGACGGGAGAGAAGAGACCCAGTACTTC. Translation: CASSYSDGREETQYF.

The rearrangement uses TRBV5-6 and TRBJ2-3; 10 bases match TRBD2. Trimming took 2 bases from V and 2 from J; bases not matched to a gene: 5. Per the germline V gene, CDR1 is SGHDT and CDR2 is YYEEEE. The CDR3 contains 16 residues. CDR3 in amino acids: CASSFPSGGFTDTQYF. DNA of the CDR3: TGTGCCAGCAGCTTCCCTAGCGGGGGATTCACAGATACGCAGTATTTT.

As to this clone: Other DNA variants within this sample encode the same CDR3. CDR3: CASRRRTASNTGELFF. CDR3 DNA sequence: TGTGCCAGCAGAAGGAGGACGGCCTCGAACACCGGGGAGCTGTTTTTT. The gene calls are TRBV7-8 and TRBJ2-2; possibly TRBD2 for D (5 bases). V was pared by 6 bases and J by 0 bases, with 14 bases between. The CDR3 has 16 amino acids. The germline V gene has CDR1 SGHVS and CDR2 FQNEAQ.

V is TRBV28 and J is TRBJ1-2; 9 bases are shared with TRBD1. Looked up from germline, CDR1 is MDHEN and CDR2 is SYDVKM. This CDR3 is 14 amino acids long. V gave up 5 bases and J gave up 1 base; unmatched junction bases: 2. The DNA for the CDR3 is TGTGCCAGCAGTGGGGGACAGGGTAACTATGGCTACACCTTC. It encodes CASSGGQGNYGYTF.

The gene calls are TRBV15 and TRBJ2-7; the D is unclear. The CDR3 loop spans 13 amino acids. CDR1 LNHNV and CDR2 YYDKDF come from the germline V gene (reference sequence). Trimming removed 0 bases from V and 4 bases from J, with 7 bases in between. The CDR3 sequence is CATSRDNEYEQYF. The CDR3 DNA is TGTGCCACCAGCAGAGATAACGAGTACGAGCAGTACTTC.

The rearrangement joins TRBV2 to TRBJ1-1, with a possible D match to TRBD1 (5 bases). The CDR3 length is 13 residues. Between the trimmed V and J ends, which lost 8 bases and 4 bases, there was a span of 14 bases. CDR1 is SNHLY and CDR2 is FYNNEI in the germline V gene. The CDR3 reads CASAVRVSTEAFF. CDR3 DNA sequence: TGTGCCAGCGCTGTCAGGGTAAGCACTGAAGCTTTCTTT.

The gene calls are TRBV7-2 and TRBJ2-7, with D perhaps TRBD2 (6 bases). The length of the CDR3 is 14 residues. Germline CDR1 reads SGHTA; CDR2 reads FQGNSA. V shed 5 bases and J shed 0 bases, with 11 bases lying between them. The DNA of the CDR3 is TGTGCCAGCAGCAGGTTGGGGGGCTCCTACGAGCAGTACTTC. It translates to CASSRLGGSYEQYF.

The chain couples TRBV7-3 to TRBJ2-1; 11 nucleotides align to TRBD2. V lost 4 bases and J lost 4; bases outside the gene matches: 6. CDR1 and CDR2 (germline): SGHTA, FQGTGA. The CDR3 is 16 amino acids. CDR3 loop: CASSSASGGLYNEQFF. CDR3 sequence (DNA): TGTGCCAGCAGCTCCGCTAGCGGGGGGTTGTACAATGAGCAGTTCTTC. The complete variable domain, with remaining parts taken from reference TRBV7-3 and TRBJ2-1, reads GAGVSQTPSNKVTEKGKYVELRCDPISGHTALYWYRQSLGQGPEFLIYFQGTGAADDSGLPNDRFFAVRPEGSVSTLKIQRTERGDSAVYLCASSSASGGLYNEQFFGPGTRLTVL.

This chain joins TRBV13 and TRBJ2-5; D is ambiguous. V shed 0 bases and J shed 1 base, with 9 bases lying between them. This CDR3 is 15 amino acids long. Germline V gene lookup returns CDR1 PRHDT and CDR2 FYEKMQ (reference sequence). CDR3 residues: CASSLGTRVQETQYF. For the CDR3, the DNA is TGTGCCAGCAGCTTAGGAACCCGGGTCCAAGAGACCCAGTACTTC.

The chain combines TRBV5-6 with TRBJ2-7; 7 nucleotides align to TRBD1. Germline lookup yields CDR1 SGHDT and CDR2 YYEEEE. Unmatched junction bases numbered 7, after V lost 1 base and J lost 3 bases. This CDR3 is 15 amino acids long. For the CDR3, the DNA is TGTGCCAGCAGCTTGAGCATGCCAGGGGGCTACGAGCAGTACTTC. Protein sequence: CASSLSMPGGYEQYF.

The rearrangement joins TRBV18 to TRBJ1-4; D call uncertain. CDR3 length: 17 residues. Germline CDR1 and CDR2: KGHSH and LQKENI. V dropped 2 bases and J dropped 2 bases, with 15 bases sitting between them. The DNA for the CDR3 is TGTGCCAGCTCACCAATCGGCCTCTCCAGGACTAATGAAAAACTGTTTTTT. It is translated as CASSPIGLSRTNEKLFF.

This sequence joins TRBV5-1 and TRBJ2-5, with TRBD2 matching over 8 bases. The germline CDR1 and CDR2 sequences are SGHRS and YFSETQ. J was trimmed by 5 bases and V by 1 base; bases with no gene match: 4. The CDR3 is made up of 14 amino acids. The CDR3 DNA follows: TGCGCCAGCAGCTTGAACAGCGGGGGTGAGACCCAGTACTTC. The encoded protein is CASSLNSGGETQYF.

Written as DNA, the CDR3 is TGCGCCAGCAGGTGGAGGACTGCGACCTACGAGCAGTACTTC. This sequence encodes CASRWRTATYEQYF. This chain joins TRBV23-1 and TRBJ2-7; a weak D match, TRBD2 (5 bases). TRBV23-1 is an open reading frame, and its role is uncertain. V lost 6 bases to trimming and J lost 2 bases, with 14 bases between them. CDR3 size: 14 residues.

The V call is TRBV7-9, the J call TRBJ2-3, with 11 bases that match TRBD2. Trimming at V came to 6 bases and at J to 5 bases, leaving 7 bases not matched to a gene. CDR1 SEHNR and CDR2 FQNEAQ come from the germline V gene (reference sequence). The CDR3 runs to 15 residues. The CDR3 reads CASRNSGGALDTQYF. CDR3 coding DNA: TGTGCCAGCAGAAATAGCGGGGGGGCCCTAGATACGCAGTATTTT.

A few counts support this clone. This rearrangement joins TRBV4-3 to TRBJ1-2; D possibly corresponds to TRBD1 (6 bases). Germline CDR1 and CDR2: LGHNA and YSLEER. CDR3 length: 17 amino acids. Trimming took 0 bases from V and 4 from J, leaving 18 bases between them. CDR3: CASSQDHRVEFSYGYTF. CDR3 nucleotide sequence: TGCGCCAGCAGCCAAGATCACAGGGTTGAATTTAGCTATGGCTACACCTTC.

This clone was observed a few times. The rearrangement joins TRBV2 to TRBJ2-5; the D gene is possibly TRBD1 (6 bases). The germline gives CDR1 SNHLY, CDR2 FYNNEI. With 6 bases removed from V and 4 bases from J, the gap between germline ends came to 24 bases. The CDR3 contains 17 residues. CDR3 loop: CASRLFLEGGRRETQYF. CDR3 nucleotide sequence: TGTGCCAGCAGACTCTTCTTGGAAGGGGGTAGGAGAGAGACCCAGTACTTC. Variable domain in full (rest from reference TRBV2 and TRBJ2-5): EPEVTQTPSHQVTQMGQEVILRCVPISNHLYFYWYRQILGQKVEFLVSFYNNEISEKSEIFDDQFSVERPDGSNFTLKIRSTKLEDSAMYFCASRLFLEGGRRETQYFGPGTRLLVL.

V and J are TRBV4-2 and TRBJ2-5; D uncertain. The DNA end is more similar to TRBJ2-7, so the J call may be wrong. The CDR3 loop spans 13 amino acids. From germline, CDR1 is LGHNA and CDR2 YNFKEQ. The CDR3 DNA reads TGTGCCAGCAGCCAAGATAGAGAGTACGAGCAGTACTTC. This translates into CASSQDREYEQYF.

CDR3 in amino acids: CASRTRAGGEAFF. As DNA, the CDR3 is TGTGCCAGCAGGACGAGGGCAGGGGGCGAAGCTTTCTTT. The gene calls are TRBV6-6 and TRBJ1-1; 8 bases are shared with TRBD1. V was pared by 6 bases and J by 8 bases, with 8 bases of the junction left unmatched. Germline-derived CDR1 and CDR2 are MNHNY and SVGAGI (reference sequence). The CDR3 is 13 residues long.

This rearrangement joins TRBV15 to TRBJ2-5; 9 positions match TRBD2. Germline assignment: CDR1 LNHNV and CDR2 YYDKDF (reference sequence). V shed 1 base, J shed 4 bases, and the junction held 4 bases outside the gene matches. The CDR3 sequence is 15 residues long. CDR3 protein: CATSRVAGGPETQYF. CDR3 DNA sequence: TGTGCCACCAGCAGAGTGGCGGGAGGGCCAGAGACCCAGTACTTC.

The chain employs TRBV19 and TRBJ1-6, with D uncertain. This CDR3 is built from 15 residues. CDR1 is LNHDA and CDR2 is SQIVND in the germline V gene (reference sequence). Trimming removed 6 bases from V and 13 bases from J, with 22 bases in between. The CDR3 region has the DNA TGTGCCAGTAGCACTAGAGGAACCGTCCTGGAGCCCCTCCACTTT. Protein product: CASSTRGTVLEPLHF. The full variable domain, completed using reference TRBV19 and TRBJ1-6, is DGGITQSPKYLFRKEGQNVTLSCEQNLNHDAMYWYRQDPGQGLRLIYYSQIVNDFQKGDIAEGYSVSREKKESFPLTVTSAQKNPTAFYLCASSTRGTVLEPLHFGNGTRLTVT.

The chain joins TRBV28 to TRBJ1-3; a weak D match, TRBD1 (6 bases). The end of the DNA is better explained by TRBJ2-2, so the J call may be wrong. Germline V gene lookup returns CDR1 MDHEN and CDR2 SYDVKM. The CDR3 sequence is 17 residues long. The CDR3 loop reads CASSPNTWDIVTGELFF. The CDR3 DNA sequence: TGTGCCAGCAGTCCCAACACCTGGGACATAGTCACCGGGGAGCTGTTTTTT.

This chain uses TRBV29-1 with TRBJ2-3; no firm D call. Germline V gene lookup returns CDR1 SQVTM and CDR2 ANQGSEA. Trimming removed 4 bases from V and 1 base from J, with 12 bases in between. This CDR3 comprises 14 residues. The CDR3 DNA sequence: TGCAGCGTTGGGGCGCGCCTTCGCACAGATACGCAGTATTTT. Translated, it gives CSVGARLRTDTQYF.